Listed below are T cell receptor beta chains from one sample, sequenced in a study of T cell changes during pregnancy in multiple sclerosis. The table came from immunoSEQ multiplex PCR; TCRdb's copy has only in-frame clones and leaves some out. Among more than 35,000 clones listed, around nine tenths were seen once. Here the sequenced sample was CD4+ T cells from peripheral blood mononuclear cells, taken in the third trimester of pregnancy. The receptors originated from a female donor in good health, enrolled as a control in a pregnancy study. Each CDR3 is given with its conserved first and last residue. D genes are given only for firm matches. Not all rows give a size; the values are once, few, many and, for expanded clones, a class.

clone_size	j_call	v_call	d_call	cdr3_length	cdr3_nt	cdr3_aa
few	TRBJ1-1	TRBV30	-	13	TGTGCCTGGAGTGTACAGGACCCCTATGAAGCTTTCTTT	CAWSVQDPYEAFF
-	TRBJ2-1	TRBV12-5	-	16	TGTGCTAGTGGTTTGGGGAGGGCAGGGGGTTACAATGAGCAGTTCTTC	CASGLGRAGGYNEQFF
-	TRBJ2-1	TRBV10-3	TRBD2	13	TGTGCCACGGGACTAGCGGGGGGCAATGAGCAGTTCTTC	CATGLAGGNEQFF
-	TRBJ1-1	TRBV6-1	TRBD1	14	TGTGCCAGCTGTGACAGGGGAATGAACACTGAAGCTTTCTTT	CASCDRGMNTEAFF
-	TRBJ2-7	TRBV6-1	-	15	TGTGCCAGCAGTGAAGGTTTGGGGGGGCTCTACGAGCAGTACTTC	CASSEGLGGLYEQYF
-	TRBJ1-2	TRBV5-1	TRBD1	16	TGCGCCAGCAGCTTTGGACAGGTGGGCCCTAACTATGGCTACACCTTC	CASSFGQVGPNYGYTF
-	TRBJ1-1	TRBV2	-	12	TGTGCCAGCAGTGGTCAGGTCCCTGAAGCTTTCTTT	CASSGQVPEAFF
-	TRBJ1-1	TRBV11-2	-	14	TGTGCCAGCAGCCCGGGTTATATGAACACTGAAGCTTTCTTT	CASSPGYMNTEAFF
-	TRBJ2-1	TRBV11-2	TRBD2	15	TGTGCCAGCAGCCGGACTAGCGGGAGGGGGTATGAGCAGTTCTTC	CASSRTSGRGYEQFF
-	TRBJ1-4	TRBV28	TRBD1	14	TGTGCCAGCAGTTTGGGACAGTCTAATGAAAAACTGTTTTTT	CASSLGQSNEKLFF
-	TRBJ2-5	TRBV2	TRBD2	15	TGTGCCAGCAGAAGCACTAGCGCGAGGGAAGAGACCCAGTACTTC	CASRSTSAREETQYF
-	TRBJ2-5	TRBV7-7	-	13	TGTGCTAGCAGCTTAGGCGGCGAAGAGACCCAGTACTTC	CASSLGGEETQYF
-	TRBJ1-6	TRBV7-3	-	13	TGTGCCAGCAGCTTGGGGGGGTTGTCACCCCTCCACTTT	CASSLGGLSPLHF
-	TRBJ2-3	TRBV7-2	-	16	TGTGCCAGCAGCTCGCGGACCCGGCAACAGGGAGATACGCAGTATTTT	CASSSRTRQQGDTQYF
-	TRBJ2-7	TRBV5-1	-	17	TGCGCCAGCAGCTTCAGTACGGGGGGCGCGTTTATCTACGAGCAGTACTTC	CASSFSTGGAFIYEQYF
-	TRBJ2-1	TRBV5-4	-	13	TGTGCCAGCAGCCAAACAGGGCTTCTCGAGCAGTTCTTC	CASSQTGLLEQFF
-	TRBJ1-2	TRBV5-1	-	14	TGCGCCAGCAGCTTGGACAGGGAGGGCTATGGCTACACCTTC	CASSLDREGYGYTF
few	TRBJ2-2	TRBV29-1	-	13	TGCAGCGTTGATGACTCGCTCACCGGGGAGCTGTTTTTT	CSVDDSLTGELFF
-	TRBJ2-7	TRBV19	-	17	TGTGCCAGTAGTATAATGGGGGCCGGGGACACCTCCTACGAGCAGTACTTC	CASSIMGAGDTSYEQYF
-	TRBJ2-2	TRBV7-9	TRBD1	15	TGTGCCAGCAGCTTAATGCAGGGGGCAACCGGGGAGCTGTTTTTT	CASSLMQGATGELFF
once	TRBJ1-5	TRBV2	-	14	TGTGCCAGCAGTGAACAGGTTAACAATCAGCCCCAGCATTTT	CASSEQVNNQPQHF
-	TRBJ2-7	TRBV5-4	-	15	TGTGCCAGCAGCCAAATAACAGGTACCTCCTACGAGCAGTACTTC	CASSQITGTSYEQYF
-	TRBJ1-3	TRBV5-1	-	15	TGCGCCAGCAGCTTTTCCGAGGGGGCTGGAAACACCATATATTTT	CASSFSEGAGNTIYF
once	TRBJ2-5	TRBV15	TRBD2	15	TGTGCCACCAGCAGAGACGTGGGACTAGGAGAGACCCAGTACTTC	CATSRDVGLGETQYF
few	TRBJ1-6	TRBV7-9	-	13	TGTGCCGGGAGGCGGGGTAATAATTCACCCCTCCACTTT	CAGRRGNNSPLHF
-	TRBJ2-3	TRBV18	TRBD2	16	TGTGCCAGCTCACCCTTTGTAGCGGGAGAAGGGGATACGCAGTATTTT	CASSPFVAGEGDTQYF
-	TRBJ2-1	TRBV19	-	19	TGTGCCAGTAGTACGTTTAAGCGGTGGGCGTCACGCTCCTACAATGAGCAGTTCTTC	CASSTFKRWASRSYNEQFF
-	TRBJ2-7	TRBV28	-	13	TGTGCCAGCCTGCCCGGGAGTACCTACGAGCAGTACTTC	CASLPGSTYEQYF
-	TRBJ1-5	TRBV11-2	-	14	TGTGCCAGCAGCTTAGATCAGAAGAATCAGCCCCAGCATTTT	CASSLDQKNQPQHF
-	TRBJ2-1	TRBV15	TRBD2	15	TGTGCCACCAGCAGGATTCGGGACTATCCTCTTGAGCAGTTCTTC	CATSRIRDYPLEQFF
-	TRBJ2-5	TRBV11-2	-	16	TGTGCCAGCAGCTTAGGAGGCGGGATCTTTCGGGAGACCCAGTACTTC	CASSLGGGIFRETQYF
-	TRBJ1-1	TRBV28	-	15	TGTGCCAGCAGTCCACCCACTGCACCGGGGACTGAAGCTTTCTTT	CASSPPTAPGTEAFF
-	TRBJ2-7	TRBV18	TRBD1	14	TGTGCCAGCTCACGGACAGGGGGGGATAGAGAGCAGTACTTC	CASSRTGGDREQYF
once	TRBJ1-4	TRBV6-4	-	16	TGTGCCAGCCCTTCACTGCGGGGGGCAGTTAATGAAAAACTGTTTTTT	CASPSLRGAVNEKLFF
-	TRBJ1-2	TRBV6-1	TRBD1	15	TGTGCCAGCAGTGACGGGGGGACAGGGCTTTATGGCTACACCTTC	CASSDGGTGLYGYTF
-	TRBJ2-7	TRBV28	TRBD1	15	TGTGCCAGCAGGGAGACAGGGTTGGGCTCCTACGAGCAGTACTTC	CASRETGLGSYEQYF
-	TRBJ2-7	TRBV6-5	-	13	TGTGCCAGCAGTTTGACTATTCGCTACGAGCAGTACTTC	CASSLTIRYEQYF
-	TRBJ1-6	TRBV30	TRBD1	12	TGTGCCTGGAGACAGGGGAATTCACCCCTCCACTTT	CAWRQGNSPLHF
-	TRBJ2-3	TRBV30	-	12	TGTGCCTGGACGCAGGGCACAGATACGCAGTATTTT	CAWTQGTDTQYF
few	TRBJ2-3	TRBV27	TRBD1	15	TGTGCCAGCAGCGTGGACAGGGGGCATCCAGATACGCAGTATTTT	CASSVDRGHPDTQYF
few	TRBJ2-1	TRBV29-1	-	14	TGCAGCGTTCGGGTGTCAATGGGTTACAATGAGCAGTTCTTC	CSVRVSMGYNEQFF
-	TRBJ1-5	TRBV2	-	14	TGTGCCAGCAGTGAAGAGCTTAGCAATCAGCCCCAGCATTTT	CASSEELSNQPQHF
-	TRBJ1-1	TRBV7-9	TRBD1	14	TGTGCCAGCAGCCCCGGACAGGGGAACACTGAAGCTTTCTTT	CASSPGQGNTEAFF
-	TRBJ2-7	TRBV28	TRBD1	15	TGTGCCAGCAGTTTGCTTGACAGGGGGCTGAACGAGCAGTACTTC	CASSLLDRGLNEQYF
-	TRBJ1-2	TRBV30	-	13	TGTGCCTGGAGTGTCGTAGGGGGCTATGGCTACACCTTC	CAWSVVGGYGYTF
-	TRBJ2-1	TRBV7-6	-	14	TGTGCCAGCAGCCTGCGGGGCCGATTAAATGAGCAGTTCTTC	CASSLRGRLNEQFF
-	TRBJ1-2	TRBV25-1	-	14	TGTGCCAGCATGTCAGGGGCGCGGAGCTATGGCTACACCTTC	CASMSGARSYGYTF
-	TRBJ2-3	TRBV15	TRBD2	13	TGTGCCACCACTCGGGGGGGCCGAGATACGCAGTATTTT	CATTRGGRDTQYF